The entry below gives a single T cell receptor (beta chain) sequence along with its context. Antigen specificity is unknown. The same CDR3 arises from other DNA sequences in this sample as well. This PCR relied on a set of 60 Vbeta primers and 13 Jbeta primers. Sequencing used immunoSEQ multiplex PCR; TCRdb keeps in-frame clones, though not all of them. The repertoire table contains approximately 80,000 clones. This entry belongs to a study of cytomegalovirus exposure and HLA in healthy donors. Study results and caveats: Per a later analysis, HLA-associated TCR beta chains showed more clonal expansion than other, equally common TCR beta chains.

The germline gives CDR1 SQVTM, CDR2 ANQGSEA. V shed 8 bases, J shed 4 bases, and the junction held 18 bases outside the gene matches. The CDR3 sequence is 16 residues long. The specimen was PBMCs. This TCR was sampled from a woman in her 30s in good health and CMV-seronegative. V is TRBV29-1 and J is TRBJ1-2, with TRBD1 matching over 8 bases. CDR3 sequence: CSRQGPFPIPTYGYTF. The CDR3 DNA sequence: TGCAGCCGACAGGGGCCCTTTCCCATCCCGACCTATGGCTACACCTTC.